This entry lists 8 T cell receptor beta chains sequenced from one sample in a study of Ad26.COV2.S vaccination and SARS-CoV-2 variants. As for treatment: some 19 received Ad26.COV2.S at low or high dose, single or two shots; several received placebo; per-sample allocation not given. It was on day 63 after the first vaccine or placebo injection that samples were taken. TCRdb keeps only in-frame clones here, not all; method: immunoSEQ multiplex PCR. The table includes roughly 330,000 clones, roughly nine tenths detected once. Source: peripheral blood, taken in a trial of Ad26.COV2.S vaccine versus placebo. All receptors derive from a person aged 18-60 years who received the Ad26.COV2.S COVID-19 vaccine or a placebo.

The chain carries TRBV4-2 and TRBJ1-1, with D unresolved. V lost 0 bases and J lost 1, with 9 bases in between. The CDR3 spans 15 residues. Germline CDR1 reads LGHNA; CDR2 reads YNFKEQ. The CDR3 DNA follows: TGTGCCAGCAGCCAAGATTCCGGGCCGAACACTGAAGCTTTCTTT. Its protein is CASSQDSGPNTEAFF.

This clone occurred once. This chain connects TRBV19 to TRBJ1-5, with 11 positions matching TRBD1. Per germline, CDR1 LNHDA and CDR2 SQIVND (reference sequence). With V trimmed by 4 bases and J by 0 bases, 14 bases remained unmatched. This CDR3 has 20 residues. DNA for the CDR3: TGTGCCAGTAGTACCTCCCCTGGGACAGGGGGATCCTATAGCAATCAGCCCCAGCATTTT. This encodes CASSTSPGTGGSYSNQPQHF.

This chain links TRBV18 with TRBJ2-2; D gene uncertain. CDR1 KGHSH and CDR2 LQKENI come from the germline V gene. The germline V and J ends were trimmed by 4 bases and 6 bases, with 18 bases remaining between them. CDR3 length: 16 amino acids. CDR3 sequence: CASSRFGRSISGELFF. The DNA of the CDR3 is TGTGCCAGCTCACGTTTCGGACGCAGTATCTCCGGGGAGCTGTTTTTT.

A single count supports this clone. The genes are TRBV7-9 and TRBJ1-3; no clear D gene. The germline V and J ends were trimmed by 7 bases and 3 bases, with 10 bases remaining between them. This CDR3 comprises 13 residues. Per germline, CDR1 SEHNR and CDR2 FQNEAQ (reference sequence). The CDR3 DNA reads as TGTGCCAGCACCAGTCATAGTGGAAACACCATATATTTT. This sequence encodes CASTSHSGNTIYF.

The count of this clone is one. This rearrangement joins TRBV24-1 to TRBJ2-1, with TRBD2 as a possible D gene (5 bases). The CDR3 runs to 16 residues. CDR1 and CDR2 (germline): KGHDR, SFDVKD. Trimming removed 2 bases at V and 0 bases at J, with 10 bases between. CDR3 nucleotide sequence: TGTGCCACCAGTGATTCGGGGTCTACCTCCTACAATGAGCAGTTCTTC. Amino acids: CATSDSGSTSYNEQFF.

The chain has TRBV19 and TRBJ1-1; 10 bases are a match to TRBD1. CDR3 length: 13 amino acids. V shed 3 bases, J shed 8 bases, and the junction held 3 bases outside the gene matches. The V gene's germline CDR1 is LNHDA and CDR2 SQIVND (reference sequence). In nucleotides, the CDR3 is TGTGCCAGTAGTATTCTGGGACAGGGGGAAGCTTTCTTT. Translating it yields CASSILGQGEAFF.

This clone came up once. The rearrangement uses TRBV11-2 and TRBJ2-7; D is unresolved. V lost 3 bases, J lost 2 bases, and 8 bases lay in between. The germline CDR1 and CDR2 sequences are SGHAT and FQNNGV. CDR3 length: 13 amino acids. Here the CDR3 reads CASSFDWTYEQYF. In nucleotides, the CDR3 is TGTGCCAGCAGCTTCGACTGGACCTACGAGCAGTACTTC.

In DNA form, the CDR3 reads TGTGCCAGCAGCTTAGCTTTAGGACAGGAGTATGGCTACACCTTC. This translates into CASSLALGQEYGYTF. The V call is TRBV7-2, the J call TRBJ1-2; TRBD1 matches 7 bases. From germline, CDR1 is SGHTA and CDR2 FQGNSA. V lost 0 bases to trimming and J lost 5 bases; unmatched junction nucleotides: 6. The CDR3 is 15 amino acids.